The source of this T cell receptor beta chain is a study of regulatory T cells in long-lasting Graves disease. About the study: Antithyroid drugs had been given to newly diagnosed Graves' patients for under 3 months.

Only a few counts were recorded for this clonotype. The antigen is unknown. This sample's time point: newly diagnosed GD, antithyroid drugs for less than 3 months. Scientists built the TCR library using RNA that was extracted from PBMCs. The authors built TCR beta libraries using iRepertoire HTBI primers and Arm-PCR of CDR3 regions. TCRdb reprocessed the multiplex PCR reads with MiXCR, giving one entry per CDR3 protein. The data contain around 480,000 distinct CDR3 sequences, about 16% of them singletons. Study-wide findings and caveats: Segments TRBV28, TRBJ1-2 and TRBJ2-5 showed preferential usage in persistent disease.

Germline-derived CDR1 and CDR2 are KGHSH and LQKENI. The V and J ends lost 0 bases and 5 bases respectively, with 7 bases between them. The CDR3 spans 13 residues. These same data were also listed under a study on T cells in Graves' hyperthyroidism and ophthalmopathy. That study reports: Stable disease denoted Graves' hyperthyroidism without ophthalmopathy progression within 18 months. Not enrolled were patients with uncontrolled infection, other autoimmune disease, pregnancy or lactation.

The receptor's source is a middle-aged woman with Graves disease. The chain links TRBV18 to TRBJ2-5; D remains unclear. This specimen was peripheral blood mononuclear cells (PBMCs), taken at new diagnosis, from a patient treated with antithyroid drugs. The CDR3 nucleotides read TGTGCCAGCTCACCACCCATTTTGGAGACCCAGTACTTC. Its translation: CASSPPILETQYF.